This TCR beta chain derives from a study of T cells in Graves' hyperthyroidism and ophthalmopathy. As for the study in general: Peripheral blood sampling occurred at initial diagnosis, before any treatment. Broader study findings: Blood also carried most thyroid clonotypes expanded above 0.001.

This clonotype has just a few counts. Its antigen remains unknown. With a much larger clone just one base away, this may be a read error. V shed 2 bases, J shed 2 bases, and the junction held 2 bases outside the gene matches. CDR1 is MNHEY and CDR2 is SVGAGI in the germline V gene. The CDR3 is made up of 15 amino acids. It was RNA transcripts that yielded the amplified TCR beta CDR3 regions. The TCR CDR3 was amplified in a first-round RT-PCR using the HTBI primer set. Via MiXCR, TCRdb re-called the multiplex PCR reads, giving one row per CDR3 protein. The data contain approximately 400,000 distinct CDR3 sequences, about 18% of them seen just once; the ten biggest clones take up about 4%.

The chain employs TRBV6-5 and TRBJ2-2; TRBD2 matches at 7 bases. The material sequenced was blood. This TCR was recovered from a woman between 18 and 29 years old with Graves' hyperthyroidism. The CDR3 loop reads CASSYGGDNTGELFF. In DNA, the CDR3 is TGTGCCAGCAGTTACGGGGGGGACAACACCGGGGAGCTGTTTTTT.